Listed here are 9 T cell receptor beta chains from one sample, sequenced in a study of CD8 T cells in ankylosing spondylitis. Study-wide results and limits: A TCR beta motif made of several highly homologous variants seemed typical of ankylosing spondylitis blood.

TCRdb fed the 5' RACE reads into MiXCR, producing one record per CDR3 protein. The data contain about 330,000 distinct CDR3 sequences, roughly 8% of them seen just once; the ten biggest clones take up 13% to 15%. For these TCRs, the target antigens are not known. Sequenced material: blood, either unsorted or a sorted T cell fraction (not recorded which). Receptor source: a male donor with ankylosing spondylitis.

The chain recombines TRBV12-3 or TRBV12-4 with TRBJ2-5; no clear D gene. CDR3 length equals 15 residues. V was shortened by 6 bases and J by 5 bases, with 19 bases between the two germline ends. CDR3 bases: TGTGCCAGCAGCATCGGTAGTAGGCGCTGGGAGACCCAGTACTTC. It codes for CASSIGSRRWETQYF.

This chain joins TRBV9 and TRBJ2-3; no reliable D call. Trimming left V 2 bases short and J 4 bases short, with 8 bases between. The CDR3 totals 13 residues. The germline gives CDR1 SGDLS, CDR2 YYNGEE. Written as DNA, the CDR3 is TGTGCCAGCAGCGTTCCTGAAGCAGATACGCAGTATTTT. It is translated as CASSVPEADTQYF.

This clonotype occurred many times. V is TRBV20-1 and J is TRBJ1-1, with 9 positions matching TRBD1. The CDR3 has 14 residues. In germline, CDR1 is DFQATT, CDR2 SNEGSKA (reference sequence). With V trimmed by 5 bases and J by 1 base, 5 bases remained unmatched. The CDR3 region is CSADPGQGNTEAFF. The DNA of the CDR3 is TGCAGTGCTGACCCGGGACAGGGGAACACTGAAGCTTTCTTT.

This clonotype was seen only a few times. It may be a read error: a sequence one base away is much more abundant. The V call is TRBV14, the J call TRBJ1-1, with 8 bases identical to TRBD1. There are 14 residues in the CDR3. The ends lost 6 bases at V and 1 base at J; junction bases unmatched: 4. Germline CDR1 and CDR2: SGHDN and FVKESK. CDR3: CASRRTGTNTEAFF. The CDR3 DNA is TGTGCCAGCAGGCGGACAGGGACGAACACTGAAGCTTTCTTT.

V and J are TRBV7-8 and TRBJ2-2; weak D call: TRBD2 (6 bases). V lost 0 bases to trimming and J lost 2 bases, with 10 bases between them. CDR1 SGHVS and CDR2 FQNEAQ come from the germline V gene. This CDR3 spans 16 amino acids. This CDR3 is CASSLAGGTNTGELFF. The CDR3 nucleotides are TGTGCCAGCAGCTTAGCTGGAGGGACTAACACCGGGGAGCTGTTTTTT.

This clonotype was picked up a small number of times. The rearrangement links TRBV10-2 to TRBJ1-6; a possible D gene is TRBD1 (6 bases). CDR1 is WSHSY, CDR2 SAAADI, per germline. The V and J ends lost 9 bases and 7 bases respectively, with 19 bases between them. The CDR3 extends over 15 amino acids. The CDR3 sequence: CASGLETGTNSPLHF. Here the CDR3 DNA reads TGCGCCAGTGGGCTAGAAACAGGGACCAATTCACCCCTCCACTTT.

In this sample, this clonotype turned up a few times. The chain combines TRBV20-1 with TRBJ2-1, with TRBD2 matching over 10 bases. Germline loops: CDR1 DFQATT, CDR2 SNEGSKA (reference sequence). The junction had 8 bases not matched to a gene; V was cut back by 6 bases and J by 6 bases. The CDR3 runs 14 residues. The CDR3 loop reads CSAPLAGVPNEQFF. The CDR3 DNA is TGCAGTGCCCCCCTAGCGGGAGTTCCCAATGAGCAGTTCTTC.

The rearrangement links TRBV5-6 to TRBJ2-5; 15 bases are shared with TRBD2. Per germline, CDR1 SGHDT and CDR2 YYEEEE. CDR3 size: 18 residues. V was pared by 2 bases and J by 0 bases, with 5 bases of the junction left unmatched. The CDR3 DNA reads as TGTGCCAGCAGCTTCCCGGGACTAGCGGGAGGCTACCAAGAGACCCAGTACTTC. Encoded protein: CASSFPGLAGGYQETQYF.

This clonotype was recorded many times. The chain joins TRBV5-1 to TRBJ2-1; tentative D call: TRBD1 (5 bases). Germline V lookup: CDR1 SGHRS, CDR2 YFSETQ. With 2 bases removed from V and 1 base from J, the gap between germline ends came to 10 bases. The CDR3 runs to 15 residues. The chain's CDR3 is CASSLGQGSYNEQFF. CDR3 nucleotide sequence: TGCGCCAGCAGCTTAGGGCAGGGATCCTACAATGAGCAGTTCTTC.